Given below is one T cell receptor (beta chain) in context. The authors' processing: Cell counts per sample came from amplifying reference gene primers. Clones were sequenced by immunoSEQ multiplex PCR, and TCRdb holds only the in-frame ones, with some missing. V and J calls and clone size are given by that table; D and trimming were obtained from the DNA. The repertoire has about 99,000 clones, around 84% of them found once; the top ten carry just under 2%. Germline CDR1 reads KGHSH; CDR2 reads LQKENI. The length of the CDR3 is 15 residues. V was pared by 3 bases and J by 5 bases, with 4 bases of the junction left unmatched. The entry originates in a study of blood T cell repertoires in COVID-19. Overall study: Donors in the United States, Italy and Spain gave samples during acute or convalescent COVID-19. The analysed material was cDNA or gDNA that came from T cells, B-cell-depleted T cells, or PBMCs.

V usage is TRBV18 and J usage is TRBJ1-4; 9 nucleotides align to TRBD1. This clonotype originated in a man between 65 and 80 years old with active or convalescent COVID-19. The sequenced material came from peripheral blood. DNA of the CDR3: TGTGCCAGCTCACCTCCCGGACAGGGGAATGAAAAACTGTTTTTT. Its protein product is CASSPPGQGNEKLFF.